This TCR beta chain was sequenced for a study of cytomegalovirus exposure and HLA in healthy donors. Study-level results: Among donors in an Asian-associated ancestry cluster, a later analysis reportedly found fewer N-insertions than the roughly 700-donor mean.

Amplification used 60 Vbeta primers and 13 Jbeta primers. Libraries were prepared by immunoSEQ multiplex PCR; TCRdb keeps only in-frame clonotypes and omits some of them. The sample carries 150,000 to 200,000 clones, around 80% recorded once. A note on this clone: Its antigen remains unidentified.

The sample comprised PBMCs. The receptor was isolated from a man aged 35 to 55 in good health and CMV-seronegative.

CDR3 protein: CASSVTLYEQYF. Written as DNA, the CDR3 is TGTGCCAGCAGCGTGACACTCTACGAGCAGTACTTC. The chain joins TRBV11-2 to TRBJ2-7, with D unresolved. The CDR3 runs 12 residues. The germline CDR1 and CDR2 sequences are SGHAT and FQNNGV. V lost 5 bases, J lost 3 bases, and 8 bases lay in between.